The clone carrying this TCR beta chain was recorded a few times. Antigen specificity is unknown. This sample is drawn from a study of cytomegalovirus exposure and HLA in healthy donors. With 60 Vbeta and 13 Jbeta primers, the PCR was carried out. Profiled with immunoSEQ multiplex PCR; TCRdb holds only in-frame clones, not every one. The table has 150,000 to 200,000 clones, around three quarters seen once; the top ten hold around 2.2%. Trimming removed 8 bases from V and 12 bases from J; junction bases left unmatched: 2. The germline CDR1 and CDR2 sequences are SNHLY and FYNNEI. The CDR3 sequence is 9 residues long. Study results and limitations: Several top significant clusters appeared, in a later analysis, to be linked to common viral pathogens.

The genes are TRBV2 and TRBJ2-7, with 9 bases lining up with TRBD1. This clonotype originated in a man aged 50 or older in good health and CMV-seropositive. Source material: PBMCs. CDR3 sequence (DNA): TGTGCCAGCGGGGGACAGGGGTACTTC. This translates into CASGGQGYF.